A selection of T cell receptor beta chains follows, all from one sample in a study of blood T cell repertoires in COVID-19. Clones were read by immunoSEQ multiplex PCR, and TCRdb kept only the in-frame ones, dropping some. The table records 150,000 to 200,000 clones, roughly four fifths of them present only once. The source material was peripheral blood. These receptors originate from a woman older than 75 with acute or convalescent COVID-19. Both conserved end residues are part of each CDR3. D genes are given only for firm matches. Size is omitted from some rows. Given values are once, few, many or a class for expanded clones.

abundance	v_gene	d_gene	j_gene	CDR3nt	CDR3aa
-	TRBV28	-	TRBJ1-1	TGTGCCAGCACCAGGGTTACTGAAGCTTTCTTT	CASTRVTEAFF
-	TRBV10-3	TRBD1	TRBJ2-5	TGTGCCACCACGACAGGGGGCGCGGAGACCCAGTACTTC	CATTTGGAETQYF
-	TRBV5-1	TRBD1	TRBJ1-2	TGCGCCAGCAGCGACGGGACAGGGGGTTATGGCTACACCTTC	CASSDGTGGYGYTF
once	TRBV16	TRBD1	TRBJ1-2	TGTGCCAGCAGCCCCGGACAGGCCTATGGCTACACCTTC	CASSPGQAYGYTF
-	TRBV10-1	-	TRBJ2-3	TGCGCCAGCAGCCCACTAGCATTTGGGACAGATACGCAGTATTTT	CASSPLAFGTDTQYF
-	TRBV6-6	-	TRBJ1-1	TGTGCCAGCGGTCGACTCGGTACGGCAGGGATTTTAGTAACTGAAGCTTTCTTT	CASGRLGTAGILVTEAFF
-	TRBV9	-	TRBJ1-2	TGTGCCAGCAGCGTAGCGGACTTAGGACGGGGATCTTATGGCTACACCTTC	CASSVADLGRGSYGYTF
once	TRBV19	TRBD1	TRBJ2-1	TGTGCCAGTAGTATTAAGGGGGCACACAATGAGCAGTTCTTC	CASSIKGAHNEQFF
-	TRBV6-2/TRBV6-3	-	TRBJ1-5	TGTGCCAGCAGCCTCAAGTTGGGGACTTCCCAGCATTTT	CASSLKLGTSQHF
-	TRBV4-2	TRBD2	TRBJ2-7	TGTGCCAGCAGCCAAGGGACGGGGGGCTCCTACGAGCAGTACTTC	CASSQGTGGSYEQYF
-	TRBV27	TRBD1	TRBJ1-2	TGTGCCAGCAGCAGGACAGGGATCGGCTACACCTTC	CASSRTGIGYTF
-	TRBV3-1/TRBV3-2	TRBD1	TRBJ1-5	TGTGCCAGCAGCCAATCCCTTGGACAGGTCTATCAGCCCCAGCATTTT	CASSQSLGQVYQPQHF